These 28 T cell receptor beta chains share one sample of origin, sequenced in a study of response to subunit inactivated influenza vaccine. TCRdb passed the RT-PCR reads through MiXCR, listing each CDR3 protein once. The table lists about 570,000 distinct CDR3 sequences, approximately 11% of them singletons. The same sample was also studied in work on T cells expressing NK-cell markers. From that study: Researchers built TCR beta cDNA using 5'RACE template switching with UMIs.

The sequences come from PBMCs from blood, collected on the day of vaccination. The source of these receptors is a man aged 45-65 years who received an inactivated influenza vaccine.

This clonotype came up a few times. This sequence joins TRBV5-1 and TRBJ2-3; 7 positions agree with TRBD1. Germline assignment: CDR1 SGHRS and CDR2 YFSETQ. The CDR3 has 14 amino acids. Trimming took 4 bases from V and 3 from J; bases not matched to a gene: 5. The CDR3 spells CASSGGQSTDTQYF. The CDR3 DNA follows: TGCGCCAGCAGCGGGGGACAGTCGACAGATACGCAGTATTTT.

The rearrangement uses TRBV12-3 or TRBV12-4 and TRBJ1-5; D gene uncertain. Trimming left V 6 bases short and J 4 bases short, with 13 bases between. The CDR3 spans 14 residues. The CDR3 DNA sequence: TGTGCCAGCAGCCCGGATGGGGAGAATCAGCCCCAGCATTTT. Translating gives CASSPDGENQPQHF.

This clonotype was seen a few times. The chain links TRBV6-5 to TRBJ2-5; D may be TRBD1 (5 bases). This CDR3 has 16 residues. Per the germline V gene, CDR1 is MNHEY and CDR2 is SVGAGI. Trimming left V 0 bases short and J 5 bases short, with 16 bases between. The CDR3 DNA follows: TGTGCCAGCAGTTACTCTGGCAGGGAATTCTTCGAGACCCAGTACTTC. As protein: CASSYSGREFFETQYF.

The chain uses TRBV28 and TRBJ1-6; TRBD1 is a possible D gene (5 bases). This CDR3 region has 15 residues. Germline V gene sequence: CDR1 MDHEN, CDR2 SYDVKM. V dropped 4 bases and J dropped 6 bases, with 13 bases sitting between them. The CDR3 spells CASSSDSEFNSPLHF. The CDR3 region has the DNA TGTGCCAGCAGTTCTGACAGCGAATTTAATTCACCCCTCCACTTT. The full variable domain, with the rest looked up from reference TRBV28 and TRBJ1-6, is DVKVTQSSRYLVKRTGEKVFLECVQDMDHENMFWYRQDPGLGLRLIYFSYDVKMKEKGDIPEGYSVSREKKERFSLILESASTNQTSMYLCASSSDSEFNSPLHFGNGTRLTVT.

This chain joins TRBV12-3 or TRBV12-4 and TRBJ2-7, with D unresolved. Trimming took 4 bases from V and 3 from J, leaving 10 bases between them. This CDR3 region has 13 residues. CDR3 amino acids: CASSSPGLYEQYF. In DNA, the CDR3 is TGTGCCAGCAGTTCCCCGGGCCTCTACGAGCAGTACTTC.

This clonotype has just a few counts. The chain links TRBV24-1 to TRBJ2-4; TRBD1 is a possible D gene (5 bases). Germline CDR1 reads KGHDR; CDR2 reads SFDVKD. The V end lost 3 bases, the J end lost 0 bases, and 5 bases lay between the germline ends. The CDR3 length is 14 residues. The CDR3 reads CATSDRGAKNIQYF. In nucleotides, the CDR3 is TGTGCCACCAGTGATAGGGGAGCCAAAAACATTCAGTACTTC.

The chain links TRBV27 to TRBJ2-5; D is possibly TRBD2 (5 bases). This CDR3 spans 14 amino acids. Germline-derived CDR1 and CDR2 are MNHEY and SMNVEV (reference sequence). Trimming took 5 bases from V and 5 from J, leaving 15 bases between them. The CDR3 bases are TGTGCCAGCAGTCCCTCTCGCGGCGGGGAGACCCAGTACTTC. This gives the protein CASSPSRGGETQYF.

V and J are TRBV20-1 and TRBJ2-7; D may correspond to TRBD1 or TRBD2 (5 bases each). The CDR3 runs 12 residues. CDR1 is DFQATT, CDR2 SNEGSKA, per germline (reference sequence). Trimming pared 5 bases from V and 2 bases from J, leaving 10 bases between. The CDR3 DNA reads as TGCAGTGCTGAGGGGCGAACCTACGAGCAGTACTTC. It yields the protein CSAEGRTYEQYF.

Ten or more counts support this clonotype. The rearrangement uses TRBV12-3 or TRBV12-4 and TRBJ1-1; weak D call: TRBD1 (5 bases). Trimming removed 1 base at V and 1 base at J, with 7 bases between. This CDR3 is 14 amino acids long. CDR3 sequence: CASSLGGWNTEAFF. CDR3 in DNA: TGTGCCAGCAGTTTAGGGGGCTGGAACACTGAAGCTTTCTTT.

This clonotype has a count of ten or more. As DNA, the CDR3 is TGCGCCAGCAGCTTGGTTGGACTAGCGGGAGGAGGGGGCTCCTACAATGAGCAGTTCTTC. It encodes CASSLVGLAGGGGSYNEQFF. V usage is TRBV5-1 and J usage is TRBJ2-1; 14 nucleotides line up with TRBD2. The J segment lost 0 bases and the V segment lost 0 bases, leaving 8 bases of the junction unmatched. This CDR3 has 20 residues. Germline CDR1 and CDR2: SGHRS and YFSETQ.

A word on this clonotype: At one of its ends the junction is not consistent with the germline gene, which may arise from a read error. The chain recombines TRBV6-2 or TRBV6-3 with TRBJ1-2; unclear D gene. Germline lookup yields CDR1 MNHEY and CDR2 SVGEGT. CDR3 length equals 12 residues. CDR3 sequence (DNA): TGTGCCAGCAGTTACTCTGGGGAGACGGGTAGCTTC. Protein: CASSYSGETGSF.

The chain joins TRBV18 to TRBJ1-5, with TRBD1 as a possible D gene (5 bases). Trimming took off 4 bases at V and 7 bases at J, with 11 bases between the two ends. The CDR3 contains 13 residues. The germline gives CDR1 KGHSH, CDR2 LQKENI. CDR3 in amino acids: CASSQGLEQPQHF. DNA for the CDR3: TGTGCCAGCTCACAGGGGTTGGAACAGCCCCAGCATTTT. The entire variable domain, with the rest obtained from reference TRBV18 and TRBJ1-5, is as follows: NAGVMQNPRHLVRRRGQEARLRCSPMKGHSHVYWYRQLPEEGLKFMVYLQKENIIDESGMPKERFSAEFPKEGPSILRIQQVVRGDSAAYFCASSQGLEQPQHFGDGTRLSIL.

The V call is TRBV7-8, the J call TRBJ2-1; D remains unclear. CDR3 size: 13 residues. V lost 10 bases and J 4 bases, leaving 14 bases between the germline ends. Germline V gene lookup returns CDR1 SGHVS and CDR2 FQNEAQ. The CDR3 DNA reads as TGTGCCACATTCGACGCTCTTTACAATGAGCAGTTCTTC. Protein: CATFDALYNEQFF.

This clonotype came up many times. This chain links TRBV29-1 with TRBJ2-1; possible D gene TRBD1, 5 bases. Germline loops: CDR1 SQVTM, CDR2 ANQGSEA. CDR3 length equals 14 residues. V lost 4 bases and J lost 0, with 10 bases in between. The CDR3 here is CSVGGPSSYNEQFF. DNA of the CDR3: TGCAGCGTTGGGGGCCCGAGCTCCTACAATGAGCAGTTCTTC.

V gene TRBV16 combines with J gene TRBJ2-7, with D tentatively TRBD2 (5 bases). Trimming shortened V by 2 bases and J by 2 bases, and 13 bases separated the two germline ends. The germline V gene encodes CDR1 KGHSY and CDR2 FQNENV. The CDR3 consists of 15 residues. The CDR3 spells CASSQTGKGTYEQYF. The DNA of the CDR3 is TGTGCCAGCAGCCAAACCGGGAAGGGAACCTACGAGCAGTACTTC.

In this sample, this clonotype turned up a few times. The J gene is TRBJ2-2, the V gene TRBV14; D is perhaps TRBD2 (7 bases). The V gene's germline CDR1 is SGHDN and CDR2 FVKESK. V shed 0 bases and J shed 4 bases, with 15 bases lying between them. The CDR3 is 17 residues long. The CDR3 DNA is TGTGCCAGCAGCCAAGATAGGGCGGGGGCGTCCACCGGGGAGCTGTTTTTT. As protein: CASSQDRAGASTGELFF.

This clonotype occurred a few times. CDR3 loop: CASSLEVAPISYEQYF. The CDR3 region has the DNA TGTGCCAGCAGCTTAGAGGTAGCGCCAATCTCCTACGAGCAGTACTTC. The chain uses TRBV7-2 and TRBJ2-7; TRBD2 is a possible D gene (5 bases). This CDR3 is built from 16 residues. V lost 1 base and J 0 bases, leaving 13 bases between the germline ends. From germline, CDR1 is SGHTA and CDR2 FQGNSA.

This clonotype appeared many times. V and J are TRBV5-1 and TRBJ1-2; a possible D gene is TRBD1 (6 bases). Germline loops: CDR1 SGHRS, CDR2 YFSETQ. The V and J ends lost 4 bases and 0 bases respectively, with 13 bases between them. CDR3 length: 15 residues. The CDR3 spells CASSIGQSSNYGYTF. The CDR3 region has the DNA TGCGCCAGCAGCATCGGACAGTCCTCTAACTATGGCTACACCTTC.

This clonotype was detected a few times. This chain joins TRBV7-2 and TRBJ2-1; 8 nucleotides align to TRBD1. The CDR3 spans 16 residues. After removal of 1 base from V and 7 bases from J, the junction contained 9 bases not matched to a gene. Germline CDR1 reads SGHTA; CDR2 reads FQGNSA. CDR3 bases: TGTGCCAGCAGCTTAGTCTCGACAGGGGCTATGAATGAGCAGTTCTTC. The encoded protein is CASSLVSTGAMNEQFF. Complete variable domain (other parts from reference TRBV7-2 and TRBJ2-1): GAGVSQSPSNKVTEKGKDVELRCDPISGHTALYWYRQSLGQGLEFLIYFQGNSAPDKSGLPSDRFSAERTGGSVSTLTIQRTQQEDSAVYLCASSLVSTGAMNEQFFGPGTRLTVL.

This clonotype was detected only a few times. The genes are TRBV7-9 and TRBJ2-1, with no clear D. CDR1 and CDR2 from the germline V gene are SEHNR and FQNEAQ (reference sequence). The V end was cut by 5 bases, the J end by 7 bases, with 9 bases between. CDR3 length: 12 amino acids. DNA of the CDR3: TGTGCCAGCAGCATGGGGTTGAATGAGCAGTTCTTC. This codes for CASSMGLNEQFF.

This clonotype was observed a handful of times. The rearrangement uses TRBV7-9 and TRBJ2-1, with a weak D call TRBD2 (6 bases). The CDR3 totals 15 residues. V lost 4 bases and J 1 base, leaving 11 bases between the germline ends. Germline V gene sequence: CDR1 SEHNR, CDR2 FQNEAQ (reference sequence). The DNA for the CDR3 is TGTGCCAGCAGCTCGCCGGGAGTGTCCTACAATGAGCAGTTCTTC. This codes for CASSSPGVSYNEQFF.

The chain carries TRBV4-3 and TRBJ2-2; no definite D call. Germline CDR1 and CDR2: LGHNA and YSLEER. CDR3 length: 15 residues. Trimming shortened V by 0 bases and J by 4 bases, and 9 bases separated the two germline ends. The CDR3 is CASSQDWQVTGELFF. In DNA form, the CDR3 reads TGCGCCAGCAGCCAAGATTGGCAGGTCACCGGGGAGCTGTTTTTT.

Only a few counts were recorded for this clonotype. The J gene is TRBJ2-3, the V gene TRBV5-4; 7 positions agree with TRBD1. This CDR3 comprises 17 residues. Germline V lookup: CDR1 SGHNT, CDR2 YYREEE (reference sequence). Trimming cost V 3 bases and J 5 bases; bases outside gene matches: 15. DNA for the CDR3: TGTGCCAGCAGCTCTGGGTCCGGGACAGTCATGGGAGATACGCAGTATTTT. It yields the protein CASSSGSGTVMGDTQYF.

This clonotype was observed at least ten times. The chain recombines TRBV7-9 with TRBJ1-5; D unclear. Germline V gives CDR1 SEHNR, CDR2 FQNEAQ (reference sequence). Between the trimmed V and J ends, which lost 3 bases and 5 bases, there was a span of 8 bases. The CDR3 covers 13 residues. The CDR3 loop is CASSLHPDQPQHF. The CDR3 DNA is TGTGCCAGCAGCTTGCATCCAGATCAGCCCCAGCATTTT.

This clonotype was counted ten times or more. The chain recombines TRBV29-1 with TRBJ2-1, with a weak D call TRBD2 (5 bases). In germline, CDR1 is SQVTM, CDR2 ANQGSEA. The length of the CDR3 is 12 residues. CDR3 protein: CSSTGSYNEQFF. DNA of the CDR3: TGCAGTAGTACGGGATCATACAATGAGCAGTTCTTC.

This clonotype was detected only a few times. This chain uses TRBV7-6 with TRBJ2-3; 12 nucleotides align to TRBD2. Trimming took 5 bases from V and 1 from J; bases not matched to a gene: 4. Germline V lookup: CDR1 SGHVS, CDR2 FNYEAQ. This CDR3 is built from 16 residues. CDR3 residues: CASSPTSGGRTDTQYF. The CDR3 DNA reads as TGTGCCAGCAGCCCTACTAGCGGGGGGCGCACAGATACGCAGTATTTT.

This clonotype was observed a few times. The gene calls are TRBV7-1 and TRBJ2-7; D ambiguous. TRBV7-1 is an ORF, with its function uncertain. The CDR3 sequence is 13 residues long. The V end was cut by 5 bases, the J end by 6 bases, with 14 bases between. CDR3 sequence reads: CASSPGLLCEQYF. The CDR3 coding sequence is TGTGCCAGCAGCCCTGGGCTCCTCTGCGAGCAGTACTTC.

The table lists this clonotype with a few counts. The CDR3 sequence is CASRTTGITDTQYF. The CDR3 DNA follows: TGTGCCAGCAGGACTACAGGGATCACAGATACGCAGTATTTT. V usage is TRBV11-2 and J usage is TRBJ2-3; D possibly corresponds to TRBD1 (6 bases). CDR3 size: 14 residues. Per germline, CDR1 SGHAT and CDR2 FQNNGV. Trimming removed 6 bases from V and 2 bases from J, with 12 bases in between.